This entry features one TCR beta chain sequence. The target antigen is unknown. This sample stems from a study of T cell responses to AZD1222 COVID-19 vaccine. Only in-frame clones appear in the TCRdb table, and some are missing; sequencing was by immunoSEQ multiplex PCR. The sample lists 99,000 or so clones, roughly 88% occurring once. In germline, CDR1 is SGDLS, CDR2 YYNGEE. J gave up 5 bases and V 1 base, and 2 bases lay outside the gene matches. There are 15 residues in the CDR3. Whole-study findings and limits: Reportedly, nearly half of unique spike TCRs recognized epitopes outside B.1.351/B.1.1.7 mutations.

This specimen consisted of peripheral blood, obtained on day 0 of AZD1222 vaccination. This sequence was found in an adult in good health. J is TRBJ2-5 and V is TRBV9; TRBD2 agrees at 13 bases. CDR3 in amino acids: CASSVRTSGSETQYF. In DNA form, the CDR3 reads TGTGCCAGCAGCGTACGGACTAGCGGGAGCGAGACCCAGTACTTC.